The sample holds many counts of the clone carrying this T cell receptor (beta chain). The antigen is unknown. This entry comes from a study of T cells in Graves' hyperthyroidism and ophthalmopathy. V lost 2 bases, J lost 3 bases, and 4 bases stayed unmatched. CDR3 length: 15 amino acids. Germline lookup yields CDR1 MNHEY and CDR2 SVGEGT. General study results and limits: The model forecast ophthalmopathy, anticipating it by a median around 6.5 months before onset.

Amplified TCR beta CDR3 regions came from RNA transcripts. Initially, a first-round RT-PCR of the TCR CDR3 employed the HTBI primer set. From the multiplex PCR reads, TCRdb called clonotypes with MiXCR, one entry per CDR3 protein. The data show 250,000 to 300,000 distinct CDR3 sequences, roughly an eighth seen once. Those with hyperthyroidism were 18 to 65 years old, newly diagnosed, and ill for under 2 months. The authors took PBMCs from roughly 9.3 ml fresh peripheral blood. The chain joins TRBV6-2 or TRBV6-3 to TRBJ2-3; TRBD2 matches at 8 bases. Material for sequencing was blood. The receptor comes from a woman aged 40 to 50 with Graves' hyperthyroidism. The CDR3 DNA is TGTGCCAGCAGTTACGGGACTAGTCGAACAGATACGCAGTATTTT. Translated, it gives CASSYGTSRTDTQYF.